These 28 T cell receptor beta chains share one sample of origin, sequenced in a study of blood T cell repertoires in COVID-19 (dated by TCRdb to 2020 to 2021). The library was prepared using the immunoSEQ multiplex PCR assay. What TCRdb holds here is the immuneACCESS table cut down to in-frame rearrangements. Part of the clones is not present; checked against another copy, under half of the missing clones reflect an unresolved V gene, and the others are unexplained. For this sample the table gives 130,000 or so clones, of which about 81% were detected only once. The biggest ten clones account for roughly 2.3% of the sample. Material for sequencing was PBMCs or T cells enriched from blood (not recorded which). The receptors were gathered from a middle-aged man with acute COVID-19.

This chain joins TRBV20-1 and TRBJ2-7, with TRBD2 matching over 12 bases. Germline CDR1 and CDR2: DFQATT and SNEGSKA (reference sequence). The J segment lost 2 bases and the V segment lost 3 bases, leaving 32 bases of the junction unmatched. The CDR3 runs 24 residues. The DNA of the CDR3 is TGCAGTGCTAGTGTGTTTTTTTATCCCCCCTTACAAGGACTAGCGGGATGGGATCCCTACGAGCAGTACTTC. Protein sequence: CSASVFFYPPLQGLAGWDPYEQYF.

The V gene is TRBV6-6, the J gene TRBJ1-3, with D possibly matching TRBD1 (5 bases). The length of the CDR3 is 17 residues. Germline V gene sequence: CDR1 MNHNY, CDR2 SVGAGI (reference sequence). Trimming took off 5 bases at V and 0 bases at J, with 17 bases between the two ends. In DNA, the CDR3 is TGTGCCAGCAGTCCCCCTACAGGTTGGGACTCTGGAAACACCATATATTTT. It yields the protein CASSPPTGWDSGNTIYF.

V gene TRBV28 combines with J gene TRBJ2-7; D is uncertain. Germline V gives CDR1 MDHEN, CDR2 SYDVKM. V shed 1 base and J shed 2 bases, with 9 bases lying between them. This CDR3 spans 14 amino acids. CDR3 amino acids: CASSLLPEAYEQYF. The CDR3 coding sequence is TGTGCCAGCAGTTTATTGCCAGAGGCCTACGAGCAGTACTTC.

This clone was seen more than once but under ten times. The gene calls are TRBV5-1 and TRBJ1-6; 7 bases are shared with TRBD1. J gave up 9 bases and V 7 bases, and 19 bases lay outside the gene matches. Germline V gives CDR1 SGHRS, CDR2 YFSETQ. This CDR3 has 17 amino acids. The CDR3 region has the DNA TGCGCCAGCGGATTTAATCCTTCCGGGACAGTCTCTTCACCCCTCCACTTT. Its protein is CASGFNPSGTVSSPLHF.

The chain joins TRBV2 to TRBJ1-6; 9 bases fit TRBD1. The CDR3 loop spans 16 amino acids. After removal of 6 bases from V and 10 bases from J, the junction contained 13 bases not matched to a gene. Germline CDR1 and CDR2: SNHLY and FYNNEI. CDR3: CASSGGQGMIGSPLHF. Here the CDR3 DNA reads TGTGCCAGCAGCGGCGGACAGGGGATGATAGGCTCACCCCTCCACTTT.

V gene TRBV7-9 combines with J gene TRBJ1-1; the match to TRBD1 covers 8 bases. Germline trimming cut 5 bases from V and 6 bases from J; bases unmatched to any gene: 14. CDR1 SEHNR and CDR2 FQNEAQ come from the germline V gene (reference sequence). The CDR3 extends over 16 amino acids. The CDR3: CASSPLGQGDSAEAFF. The CDR3 DNA follows: TGTGCCAGCAGCCCATTAGGACAGGGTGATTCGGCTGAAGCTTTCTTT.

This clone was counted a single time. The chain couples TRBV6-2 or TRBV6-3 to TRBJ2-7, with 10 bases lining up with TRBD2. The CDR3 extends over 20 amino acids. CDR1 is MNHEY and CDR2 is SVGEGT in the germline V gene. V was clipped by 4 bases and J by 2 bases; unmatched bases: 20. As DNA, the CDR3 is TGTGCCAGCAGTTCCGAGGCTGCCCGAAGCGGGAGGGGACCTCCCTACGAGCAGTACTTC. This codes for CASSSEAARSGRGPPYEQYF.

The rearrangement joins TRBV4-2 to TRBJ1-4, with unresolved D. Germline V gene data show CDR1 as LGHNA and CDR2 as YNFKEQ. The V end was cut by 0 bases, the J end by 8 bases, with 10 bases between. The CDR3 sequence is 14 residues long. The CDR3 sequence: CASSQETVREKLFF. CDR3 in DNA: TGTGCCAGCAGCCAAGAAACAGTCAGGGAAAAACTGTTTTTT.

This chain joins TRBV19 and TRBJ1-6, with TRBD1 matching 7 bases. The CDR3 has 17 residues. V was clipped by 1 base and J by 10 bases; unmatched bases: 13. Germline assignment: CDR1 LNHDA and CDR2 SQIVND (reference sequence). The CDR3 coding sequence is TGTGCCAGTAGTATAGGAAATCGACAGGGCAGTAGCTCACCCCTCCACTTT. Its protein is CASSIGNRQGSSSPLHF.

This clone turned up a few times. V gene TRBV3-1 (or the pseudogene TRBV3-2) combines with J gene TRBJ2-1; the D gene is possibly TRBD2 (6 bases). Trimming shortened V by 2 bases and J by 4 bases, and 15 bases separated the two germline ends. CDR1 LGHDT and CDR2 YNNKEL come from the germline V gene (reference sequence). The CDR3 has 16 amino acids. CDR3 amino acids: CASSQFPSDRYNEQFF. CDR3 DNA sequence: TGTGCCAGCAGCCAATTCCCTAGCGACAGATACAATGAGCAGTTCTTC.

The CDR3, as DNA: TGCGCCAGCAGCCAAGTCAGGCCAAGAGCTAACTATGGCTACACCTTC. Protein sequence: CASSQVRPRANYGYTF. The V call is TRBV4-1, the J call TRBJ1-2; D is unclear. Trimming removed 1 base at V and 0 bases at J, with 12 bases between. The V gene's germline CDR1 is MGHRA and CDR2 YSYEKL. CDR3 length: 16 amino acids.

The chain recombines TRBV6-6 with TRBJ2-7; tentatively, D is TRBD1 (5 bases). The CDR3 has 14 amino acids. CDR1 and CDR2 (germline): MNHNY, SVGAGI (reference sequence). Trimming pared 0 bases from V and 1 base from J, leaving 7 bases between. The CDR3 here is CASSYSGDSYEQYF. The CDR3 DNA is TGTGCCAGCAGTTACTCAGGGGATTCCTACGAGCAGTACTTC.

The chain couples TRBV11-1 to TRBJ2-7; 8 positions agree with TRBD1. Per the germline V gene, CDR1 is SGHAT and CDR2 is FQDESV (reference sequence). V trimming: 1 base; J trimming: 5 bases; junction bases outside the gene matches: 7. This CDR3 is 15 amino acids long. CDR3 coding DNA: TGTGCCAGCAGCTTAGGGACAGGGAGTCCCCACGAGCAGTACTTC. It specifies CASSLGTGSPHEQYF.

The CDR3 sequence: CASSQVGLAGDTQYF. The DNA for the CDR3 is TGTGCCAGCAGCCAAGTTGGACTAGCGGGAGATACGCAGTATTTT. The J gene is TRBJ2-3, the V gene TRBV3-1 (or the pseudogene TRBV3-2), with 11 nucleotides matching TRBD2. Germline-derived CDR1 and CDR2 are LGHDT and YNNKEL (reference sequence). The CDR3 has 15 residues. J gave up 5 bases and V 1 base, and 2 bases lay outside the gene matches.

V usage is TRBV6-5 and J usage is TRBJ1-4, with 8 bases aligning to TRBD1. CDR1 is MNHEY and CDR2 is SVGAGI in the germline V gene. This CDR3 is built from 11 residues. Unmatched junction bases numbered 3, after V lost 9 bases and J lost 9 bases. Here the CDR3 DNA reads TGTGCCAGTCGACAGGGGAAAAAACTGTTTTTT. This sequence encodes CASRQGKKLFF.

The count of this clone is one. CDR3 in amino acids: CASSLRSTSGNTIYF. CDR3 nucleotide sequence: TGTGCCAGCAGCCTAAGGAGTACCTCTGGAAACACCATATATTTT. The chain recombines TRBV11-3 with TRBJ1-3; D unclear. The length of the CDR3 is 15 residues. V dropped 5 bases and J dropped 0 bases, with 11 bases sitting between them. Per the germline V gene, CDR1 is SGHNT and CDR2 is YENEEA.

The V gene is TRBV5-1, the J gene TRBJ2-5; 11 bases are a match to TRBD2. This CDR3 spans 18 amino acids. The germline gives CDR1 SGHRS, CDR2 YFSETQ. V shed 1 base and J 5 bases; nucleotides not matched to a gene: 13. This CDR3 reads CASSLFPTTSGVRETQYF. In DNA, the CDR3 is TGCGCCAGCAGCTTGTTCCCCACGACTAGCGGGGTGAGGGAGACCCAGTACTTC.

This clone came up once. The chain joins TRBV7-2 to TRBJ2-5, with a possible D match to TRBD2 (5 bases). Trimming left V 1 base short and J 5 bases short, with 11 bases between. CDR3 length: 14 amino acids. Germline V gene sequence: CDR1 SGHTA, CDR2 FQGNSA. DNA of the CDR3: TGTGCCAGCAGCTTAGGGCTAGCATCCGAGACCCAGTACTTC. The encoded protein is CASSLGLASETQYF.

This sequence joins TRBV18 and TRBJ2-3; TRBD2 aligns across 9 bases. The CDR3 spans 16 residues. With 6 bases clipped from V and 2 bases from J, the junction kept 9 bases outside the gene matches. Germline assignment: CDR1 KGHSH and CDR2 LQKENI. DNA of the CDR3: TGTGCCAGCTCCCTGTCTAGCGGGGTATACACAGATACGCAGTATTTT. Its translation: CASSLSSGVYTDTQYF.

The genes are TRBV7-9 and TRBJ2-7, with TRBD2 matching over 12 bases. Germline lookup yields CDR1 SEHNR and CDR2 FQNEAQ (reference sequence). Trimming at V came to 0 bases and at J to 3 bases, leaving 3 bases not matched to a gene. This CDR3 contains 16 residues. The CDR3 DNA follows: TGTGCCAGCAGCTTAGCCCTACTAGCGGGAGGCTACGAGCAGTACTTC. Translating gives CASSLALLAGGYEQYF. The whole variable domain, filled in from reference TRBV7-9 and TRBJ2-7, reads DTGVSQNPRHKITKRGQNVTFRCDPISEHNRLYWYRQTLGQGPEFLTYFQNEAQLEKSRLLSDRFSAERPKGSFSTLEIQRTEQGDSAMYLCASSLALLAGGYEQYFGPGTRLTVT.

The V gene is TRBV3-1 (or the pseudogene TRBV3-2), the J gene TRBJ1-1; the D is unclear. The ends were cut back, 4 bases at V and 2 bases at J, with 11 bases in the middle. This CDR3 comprises 14 residues. Germline V gene lookup returns CDR1 LGHDT and CDR2 YNNKEL (reference sequence). The CDR3 DNA reads as TGTGCCAGCAGCCGCCGGGAAGTAAACACTGAAGCTTTCTTT. It is translated as CASSRREVNTEAFF.

This clone was found a few times. The chain couples TRBV29-1 to TRBJ2-1; 9 nucleotides match TRBD1. The trim removed 6 bases at V and 7 bases at J, leaving 4 bases unmatched. The CDR3 spans 12 residues. Germline CDR1 is SQVTM and CDR2 is ANQGSEA. The CDR3: CSVGTGLNEQFF. The CDR3 region has the DNA TGCAGCGTAGGGACAGGGTTAAATGAGCAGTTCTTC.

The J gene is TRBJ1-5, the V gene TRBV7-6, with TRBD1 identical over 7 bases. The ends lost 6 bases at V and 2 bases at J; junction bases unmatched: 7. CDR1 SGHVS and CDR2 FNYEAQ come from the germline V gene. This CDR3 contains 15 residues. The CDR3, as DNA: TGTGCCAGCAGTGAACAGGGGACGGGCAATCAGCCCCAGCATTTT. Protein sequence: CASSEQGTGNQPQHF.

The gene calls are TRBV27 and TRBJ2-1, with a possible D match to TRBD2 (6 bases). This CDR3 has 15 residues. Germline V gene lookup returns CDR1 MNHEY and CDR2 SMNVEV (reference sequence). Trimming pared 3 bases from V and 7 bases from J, leaving 16 bases between. The CDR3 DNA is TGTGCCAGCAGTTTTGGCGGGATCGGATTGAATGAGCAGTTCTTC. This codes for CASSFGGIGLNEQFF.

The CDR3 nucleotides read TGTGCCAGTAGTCGGGATGGCTACACCTTC. It is translated as CASSRDGYTF. The chain couples TRBV19 to TRBJ1-2; D gene uncertain. The V and J ends lost 5 bases and 6 bases respectively, with 4 bases between them. CDR1 is LNHDA, CDR2 SQIVND, per germline (reference sequence). The CDR3 extends over 10 amino acids.

The V gene is TRBV5-4, the J gene TRBJ2-1; no reliable D call. The CDR3 contains 13 residues. With 0 bases removed from V and 4 bases from J, the gap between germline ends came to 5 bases. Germline V lookup: CDR1 SGHNT, CDR2 YYREEE (reference sequence). In DNA form, the CDR3 reads TGTGCCAGCAGCTTGGAACTTTACAATGAGCAGTTCTTC. Translated, it gives CASSLELYNEQFF.

This chain links TRBV19 with TRBJ2-5; perhaps TRBD2 as D (6 bases). The length of the CDR3 is 12 residues. Germline V gene lookup returns CDR1 LNHDA and CDR2 SQIVND (reference sequence). V lost 5 bases and J 5 bases, leaving 9 bases between the germline ends. CDR3 nucleotide sequence: TGTGCCAGTAGTTCGGGAGAGGAGACCCAGTACTTC. This translates into CASSSGEETQYF.

This clone was seen only once. The chain uses TRBV3-1 (or the pseudogene TRBV3-2) and TRBJ1-3; D remains ambiguous. The CDR3 is 17 residues long. The germline CDR1 and CDR2 sequences are LGHDT and YNNKEL (reference sequence). The ends were cut back, 0 bases at V and 4 bases at J, with 16 bases in the middle. The CDR3 loop reads CASSQDPPRAAGNTIYF. CDR3 coding DNA: TGTGCCAGCAGCCAAGATCCCCCTAGAGCAGCCGGAAACACCATATATTTT.